The present entry profiles one T cell receptor beta chain with its context. Profiled with immunoSEQ multiplex PCR; TCRdb holds only in-frame clones, not every one. Among approximately 96,000 clones listed, roughly 90% were seen once. This sample was included in a study of preoperative IRX-2 immunotherapy in early breast cancer. The CDR3 sequence is 15 residues long. Trimming left V 3 bases short and J 3 bases short, with 13 bases between. CDR1 KGHSH and CDR2 LQKENI come from the germline V gene. Treatment in this sample: preoperative locoregional IRX-2 cytokine immunotherapy. Source: tumor tissue, taken after IRX-2 immunotherapy. The clonotype was recovered from a human donor with breast cancer. The chain employs TRBV18 and TRBJ2-3; D may be TRBD1 or TRBD2 (6 bases each). CDR3 nucleotides: TGTGCCAGCTCACCCCCCCGGGGGCGAACAGATACGCAGTATTTT. Its translation: CASSPPRGRTDTQYF.